Sequencing of this T cell receptor (beta chain) was carried out in a study of blood T cell repertoires in COVID-19. Whole-study context: The samples span acute and convalescent COVID-19 from the United States, Italy and Spain.

As originally analysed: Reference gene primer amplification yielded estimated nucleated cell counts. TCRdb's copy holds only in-frame clones and misses some; the assay was immunoSEQ multiplex PCR. V, J and clone size derive from that table, while D and trimming were established from the DNA sequence. Of about 16,000 clones listed, around 88% are singletons. The germline V gene encodes CDR1 WSHSY and CDR2 SAAADI. The CDR3 totals 16 residues. V usage is TRBV10-2 and J usage is TRBJ2-7, with 7 bases matching TRBD2. What was sequenced was peripheral blood. This clonotype was obtained from a human donor in a cohort sampled during active COVID-19. CDR3 in amino acids: CASGKGAGVSSYEQYF. The CDR3 nucleotides are TGCGCTAGCGGCAAAGGGGCGGGGGTCTCCTCCTACGAGCAGTACTTC.